This T cell receptor beta chain stems from a study of T cell responses to AZD1222 COVID-19 vaccine. General study results and limits: A rise in Spike-specific TCR breadth and depth followed two AZD1222 doses.

Generated by immunoSEQ multiplex PCR, the TCRdb table keeps only in-frame clones and is missing some. The sample comprises approximately 170,000 clones, approximately 90% of which are singletons, and approximately 0.97% rests with the top ten. As for this clone: Its target is unknown.

Trimming shortened V by 0 bases and J by 5 bases, and 5 bases separated the two germline ends. The CDR3 is 12 residues long. Germline V lookup: CDR1 KGHSH, CDR2 LQKENI. The sequence derives from an adult who received the AZD1222 COVID-19 vaccine. V is TRBV18 and J is TRBJ2-7; D is ambiguous. Here the sequenced sample was peripheral blood, taken 28 days after the second AZD1222 dose. The CDR3 coding sequence is TGTGCCAGCTCACCACCGAACCACGAGCAGTACTTC. Translating gives CASSPPNHEQYF.